The clone carrying this T cell receptor beta chain was observed at least ten times. This CDR3 region has 17 residues. The V end lost 1 base, the J end lost 1 base, and 16 bases lay between the germline ends. The V gene's germline CDR1 is SGHAT and CDR2 FQNNGV. These data belong to a study of human T cells and chemical hapten exposure. Per the study methods: Samples had a median of 95,638 TCRs, ranging roughly 23,224 to 700,000. Via MiXCR, TCRdb re-called the RACE reads, giving one row per CDR3 protein. These V and J calls derive from TCRdb rather than the authors' analysis. The profile shows tens of thousands of distinct CDR3 sequences, about 11% of them singletons. Time point defined: pre-sensitization, week 0. This sample's treatment: therapeutic diphenylcyclopropenone sensitization with weekly scalp DPC.

Sequencing used whole blood, obtained in connection with sensitization to the hapten diphenylcyclopropenone (DPC). The chain combines TRBV11-2 with TRBJ2-5; D might be TRBD2 (5 bases). The sequence was collected from a woman aged 40 to 55 with alopecia areata. Some clones in this sample may be carry-over from other donors' samples. For the CDR3, the DNA is TGTGCCAGCAGCTTAGGGTTACGGGAACTACTCCAAGAGACCCAGTACTTC. It is translated as CASSLGLRELLQETQYF.